This TCR beta chain was recovered during a study of T-cell reconstitution after alpha-beta-depleted transplantation in children. Study-wide results and limits: Several hundred rapidly expanded clones from non-depleted graft cells reportedly supplied alpha-beta T cells about two months post-transplant. Newly generated T cells supplied most T-cell counts and diversity one year post-transplant.

Molecular barcoding with unique molecular identifiers was used for the TCRbeta library. One entry per CDR3 protein results from TCRdb running MiXCR on the PCR reads. The top ten hold approximately 9.6% of the sample, which has some 300,000 distinct CDR3 sequences, nearly 8% seen once. The CDR3 has 16 amino acids. CDR1 and CDR2 (germline): LGHDT, YNNKEL (reference sequence). V shed 0 bases and J shed 1 base, with 12 bases lying between them. This clonotype was picked up a small number of times. Its antigen remains unknown. The receptor was derived from a female patient aged 2-10 years who had a stem cell transplant for Fanconi anemia, so the T cells may come from the graft donor. The sample was peripheral blood, taken 360 days after TCRalphabeta/CD19-depleted stem cell transplant. This sequence joins TRBV3-1 and TRBJ1-1; D remains ambiguous. CDR3 region: CASSQESGSWNTEAFF. The CDR3 coding sequence is TGTGCCAGCAGCCAAGAAAGTGGCAGCTGGAACACTGAAGCTTTCTTT.